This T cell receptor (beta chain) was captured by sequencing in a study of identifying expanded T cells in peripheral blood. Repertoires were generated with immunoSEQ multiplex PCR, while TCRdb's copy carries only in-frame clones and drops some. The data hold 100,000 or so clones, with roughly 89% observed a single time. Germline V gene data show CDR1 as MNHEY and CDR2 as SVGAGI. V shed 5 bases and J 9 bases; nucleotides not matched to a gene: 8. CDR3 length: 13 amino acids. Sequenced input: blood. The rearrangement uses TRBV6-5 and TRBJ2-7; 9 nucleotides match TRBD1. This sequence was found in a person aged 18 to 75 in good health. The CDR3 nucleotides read TGTGCCAGCAGTCTCCGGGACAGGGCAGGGCAGTACTTC. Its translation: CASSLRDRAGQYF.